This entry describes one T cell receptor (beta chain). The antigen is not known. Possible read error: a much larger clone is one base away. The data derive from a study of blood T cells in healthy people across ages. V was cut by 1 base and J by 2 bases, with 21 bases left in between. This CDR3 has 19 residues. The germline gives CDR1 SGDLS, CDR2 YYNGEE. Study findings and constraints: TCR beta diversity was tightly associated with the proportion of naive T cells.

A sample-barcoded 5' primer and a J-beta primer mix were used in a second PCR of roughly 6 to 12 cycles. TCRdb reanalysed the 5' RACE reads using MiXCR and keeps one entry per CDR3 protein. The profile shows fewer than 800,000 distinct CDR3 sequences, about 21% of them singletons. V gene TRBV9 combines with J gene TRBJ2-2; D gene uncertain. The sequence was obtained from a man between 65 and 79 years old in good health. Sequencing was done on a sample of blood. The CDR3 DNA is TGTGCCAGCAGCGTAAGGGCCGGTGGTTGGACCGACAACACCGGGGAGCTGTTTTTT. Translated: CASSVRAGGWTDNTGELFF.